The 2 T cell receptor beta chains presented below share a single source sample, sequenced in a study of blood T cells in healthy people across ages. Primers used in a second PCR of roughly 7 to 11 cycles were a sample-barcoded 5' primer and a J-beta primer mix. A single record per CDR3 protein comes from TCRdb applying MiXCR to the 5' RACE reads. The sample shows hundreds of thousands of distinct CDR3 sequences, approximately 30% of them seen only once. The sample taken for sequencing was blood. The receptors derive from an elderly woman in good health.

This clonotype showed up just once. The rearrangement uses TRBV7-9 and TRBJ2-5; D gene ambiguous. With 1 base removed from V and 6 bases from J, the gap between germline ends came to 18 bases. The CDR3 covers 16 residues. Germline V gives CDR1 SEHNR, CDR2 FQNEAQ (reference sequence). CDR3 DNA sequence: TGTGCCAGCAGCTTAGGTCGGACCGACTTGGAGAAGACCCAGTACTTC. This gives the protein CASSLGRTDLEKTQYF.

This clonotype has just a few counts. V is TRBV9 and J is TRBJ1-4; D unresolved. CDR3 length equals 14 residues. Trimming took 0 bases from V and 8 from J, leaving 11 bases between them. Germline values: CDR1 SGDLS, CDR2 YYNGEE. CDR3 DNA: TGTGCCAGCAGCGTAGCTGGGGTTGGGGAAAAACTGTTTTTT. The encoded protein is CASSVAGVGEKLFF.